This TCR beta chain derives from a study of cytomegalovirus exposure and HLA in healthy donors. Broader study findings: Cytomegalovirus association was listed for 150 to 200 TCR beta chains.

Sequencing used immunoSEQ multiplex PCR; TCRdb keeps in-frame clones, though not all of them. The sample lists around 250,000 clones, around 91% occurring once. V lost 0 bases and J 5 bases, leaving 16 bases between the germline ends. This CDR3 spans 15 amino acids. Germline V lookup: CDR1 GTSNPN, CDR2 SVGIG (reference sequence). Concerning this clone itself: Antigen: not known.

Sequences were obtained from PBMCs. The TCR sequence derives from a woman aged 18 to 35 in good health and CMV-seronegative. V gene TRBV30 combines with J gene TRBJ2-5, with a possible D match to TRBD2 (6 bases). The CDR3 sequence: CAWSVGQTAGETQYF. DNA for the CDR3: TGTGCCTGGAGTGTAGGGCAGACGGCGGGGGAGACCCAGTACTTC.